This T cell receptor (beta chain) was captured by sequencing in a study of control samples from healthy donors and cancer patients. V lost 4 bases and J lost 7, with 12 bases in between. The CDR3 covers 12 residues. Germline assignment: CDR1 SGHDT and CDR2 YYEEEE. Sequenced by immunoSEQ multiplex PCR; TCRdb stores in-frame clones only, minus some. The sample has 70,000 or so clones, about 87% seen once. Sample: blood. The chain carries TRBV5-6 and TRBJ2-7; a weak D match, TRBD1 (6 bases). This clonotype was sampled from a man aged 50-60 years in good health. The CDR3 DNA follows: TGTGCCAGCAGCCTGGGGGCCCTTGAGCAGTACTTC. Translation: CASSLGALEQYF.